The source of this T cell receptor beta chain is a study of T cell repertoires in cytomegalovirus infection. Study-level background: Recently identified HLA-C-restricted and well-studied HLA-B-restricted CMV epitopes were used. CMV infection and matching HLA type were both indicated by public TCR beta signatures. Findings and limits, study-wide: HLA-C-restricted CMV clonotypes gave the most frequent clonotype in two of eight donors.

Germline V gene sequence: CDR1 SEHNR, CDR2 FQNEAQ (reference sequence). This CDR3 is built from 12 residues. V dropped 8 bases and J dropped 6 bases, with 13 bases sitting between them. TCRdb passed the reads through MiXCR, listing each CDR3 protein once. In the table there are roughly 150,000 distinct CDR3 sequences, roughly 22% of which are singletons. This clonotype was recorded a few times. Its specificity is unknown. This specimen consisted of CD8+ T cells from cultured PBMCs, obtained from culture after CMV antigen stimulation. The TCR sequence derives from a human donor in good health (CMV status not recorded). Some clones in this sample may be carry-over from other donors' samples. The J gene is TRBJ1-2, the V gene TRBV7-9, with no clear D. CDR3 amino acids: CASPTSADGYTF. The DNA of the CDR3 is TGTGCCAGCCCGACAAGTGCGGATGGCTACACCTTC.